This TCR beta chain was sequenced during a study of response to subunit inactivated influenza vaccine. Using its own MiXCR run on the RT-PCR reads, TCRdb lists one record per CDR3 protein. The top ten clones hold 11% of a sample with about 570,000 distinct CDR3 sequences, about 11% of them seen once. The germline CDR1 and CDR2 sequences are DFQATT and SNEGSKA (reference sequence). With V trimmed by 8 bases and J by 9 bases, 5 bases remained unmatched. The CDR3 runs to 12 residues. These same records also appear under a second study, on T cells expressing NK-cell markers. That report adds: For TCR beta, cDNA was produced by 5'RACE template switching with UMIs. HCMV seropositivity characterized seven of the eight sequenced donors, and seronegativity one. Dominance of the CD3+CD56-NKG2C+ fraction by these clonotypes also held in a handful of donors.

This chain connects TRBV20-1 to TRBJ2-1; TRBD2 aligns across 12 bases. The TCR originated in a man aged 45-60 years who received an inactivated influenza vaccine. Source: PBMCs from blood, taken on the day of vaccination. CDR3 sequence reads: CSRLAGVGEQFF. In DNA, the CDR3 is TGCAGTCGACTAGCGGGAGTCGGTGAGCAGTTCTTC.